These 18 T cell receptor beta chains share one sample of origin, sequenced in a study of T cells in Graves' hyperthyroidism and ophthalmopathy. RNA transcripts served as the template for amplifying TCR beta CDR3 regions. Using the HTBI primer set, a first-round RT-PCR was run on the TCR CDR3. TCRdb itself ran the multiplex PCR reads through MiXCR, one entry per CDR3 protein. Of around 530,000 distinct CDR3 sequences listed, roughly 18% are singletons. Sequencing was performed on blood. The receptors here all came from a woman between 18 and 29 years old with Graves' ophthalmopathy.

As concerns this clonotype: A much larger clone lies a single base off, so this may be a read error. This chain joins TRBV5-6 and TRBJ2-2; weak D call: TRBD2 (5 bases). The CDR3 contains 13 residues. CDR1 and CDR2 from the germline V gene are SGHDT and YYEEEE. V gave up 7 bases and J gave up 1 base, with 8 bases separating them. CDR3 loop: CASVDLNTGELFF. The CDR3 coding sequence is TGTGCCAGCGTGGACTTGAACACCGGGGAGCTGTTTTTT.

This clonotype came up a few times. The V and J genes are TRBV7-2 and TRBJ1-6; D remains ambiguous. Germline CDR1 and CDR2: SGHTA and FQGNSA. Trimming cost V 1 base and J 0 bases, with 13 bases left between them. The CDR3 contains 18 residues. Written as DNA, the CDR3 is TGTGCCAGCAGCTTAGGAAGTGGGCAGAGCTCCTATAATTCACCCCTCCACTTT. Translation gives CASSLGSGQSSYNSPLHF. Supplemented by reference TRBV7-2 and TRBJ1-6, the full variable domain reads GAGVSQSPSNKVTEKGKDVELRCDPISGHTALYWYRQSLGQGLEFLIYFQGNSAPDKSGLPSDRFSAERTGGSVSTLTIQRTQQEDSAVYLCASSLGSGQSSYNSPLHFGNGTRLTVT.

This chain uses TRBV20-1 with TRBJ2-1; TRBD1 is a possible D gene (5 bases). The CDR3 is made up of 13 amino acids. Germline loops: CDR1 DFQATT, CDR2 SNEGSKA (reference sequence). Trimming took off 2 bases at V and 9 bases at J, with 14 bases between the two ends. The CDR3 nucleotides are TGCAGTGCTAGAAACAACATTCAGGGTGAGCAGTTCTTC. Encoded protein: CSARNNIQGEQFF.

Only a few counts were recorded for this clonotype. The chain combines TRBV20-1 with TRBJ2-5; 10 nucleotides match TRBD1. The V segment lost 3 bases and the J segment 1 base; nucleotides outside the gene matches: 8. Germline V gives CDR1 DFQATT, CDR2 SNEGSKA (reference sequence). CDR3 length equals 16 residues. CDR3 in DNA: TGCAGTGCTAGGGGATGGACAGGGGGAGGCCAAGAGACCCAGTACTTC. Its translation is CSARGWTGGGQETQYF.

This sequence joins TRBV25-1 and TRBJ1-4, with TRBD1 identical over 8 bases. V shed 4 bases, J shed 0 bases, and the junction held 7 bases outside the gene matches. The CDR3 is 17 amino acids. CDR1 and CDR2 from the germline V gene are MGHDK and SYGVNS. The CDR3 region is CASSAGRGRTTNEKLFF. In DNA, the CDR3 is TGTGCCAGCAGTGCGGGCAGGGGGCGCACAACTAATGAAAAACTGTTTTTT.

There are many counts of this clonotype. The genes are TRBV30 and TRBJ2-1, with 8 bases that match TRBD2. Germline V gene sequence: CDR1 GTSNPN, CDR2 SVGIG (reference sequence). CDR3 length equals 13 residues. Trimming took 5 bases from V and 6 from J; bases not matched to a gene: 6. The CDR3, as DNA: TGTGCCTGGCTTCCGGCGGGAGGCAATGAGCAGTTCTTC. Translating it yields CAWLPAGGNEQFF.

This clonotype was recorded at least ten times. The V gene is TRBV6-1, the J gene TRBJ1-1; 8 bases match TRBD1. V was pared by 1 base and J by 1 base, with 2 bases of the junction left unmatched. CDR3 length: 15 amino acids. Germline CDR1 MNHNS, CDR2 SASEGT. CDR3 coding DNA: TGTGCCAGCAGTGAAGAGGGACAGGCGAACACTGAAGCTTTCTTT. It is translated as CASSEEGQANTEAFF.

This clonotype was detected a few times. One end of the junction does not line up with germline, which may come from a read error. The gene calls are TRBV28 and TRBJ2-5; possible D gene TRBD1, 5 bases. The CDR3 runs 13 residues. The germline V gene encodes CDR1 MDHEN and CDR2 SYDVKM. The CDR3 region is CASSLRGQEIQYF. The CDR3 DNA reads TGTGCCAGCAGTTTAAGGGGCCAAGAGATCCAGTACTTC. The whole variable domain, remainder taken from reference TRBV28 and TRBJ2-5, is DVKVTQSSRYLVKRTGEKVFLECVQDMDHENMFWYRQDPGLGLRLIYFSYDVKMKEKGDIPEGYSVSREKKERFSLILESASTNQTSMYLCASSLRGQEIQYFGPGTRLLVL.

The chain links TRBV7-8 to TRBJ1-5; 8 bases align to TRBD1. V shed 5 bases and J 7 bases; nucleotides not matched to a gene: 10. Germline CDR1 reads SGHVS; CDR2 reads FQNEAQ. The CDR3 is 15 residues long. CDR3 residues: CASSPLDRGGQPQHF. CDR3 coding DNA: TGTGCCAGCAGCCCCCTTGACAGGGGAGGACAGCCCCAGCATTTT.

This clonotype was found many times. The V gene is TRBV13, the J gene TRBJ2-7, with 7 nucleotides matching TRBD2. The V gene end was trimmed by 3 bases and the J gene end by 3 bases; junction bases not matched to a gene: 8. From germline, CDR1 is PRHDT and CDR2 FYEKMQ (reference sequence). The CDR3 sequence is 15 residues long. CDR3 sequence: CASSFGLENLYEQYF. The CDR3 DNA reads TGTGCCAGCAGCTTCGGACTAGAAAATCTCTACGAGCAGTACTTC.

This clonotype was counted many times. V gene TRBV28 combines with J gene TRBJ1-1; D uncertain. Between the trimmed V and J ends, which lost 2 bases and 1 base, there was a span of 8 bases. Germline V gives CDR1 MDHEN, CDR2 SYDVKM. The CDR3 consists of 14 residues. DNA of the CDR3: TGTGCCAGCAGTTTACGGGGAGAGAACACTGAAGCTTTCTTT. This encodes CASSLRGENTEAFF. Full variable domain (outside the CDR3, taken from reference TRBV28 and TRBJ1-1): DVKVTQSSRYLVKRTGEKVFLECVQDMDHENMFWYRQDPGLGLRLIYFSYDVKMKEKGDIPEGYSVSREKKERFSLILESASTNQTSMYLCASSLRGENTEAFFGQGTRLTVV.

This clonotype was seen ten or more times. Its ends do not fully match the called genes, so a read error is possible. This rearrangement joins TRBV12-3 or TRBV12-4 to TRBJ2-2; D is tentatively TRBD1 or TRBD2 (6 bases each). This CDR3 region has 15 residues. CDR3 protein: CASNLGGTITGELFF. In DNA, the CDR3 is TGTGCCAGCAATTTAGGGGGGACGATTACCGGGGAGCTGTTTTTT.

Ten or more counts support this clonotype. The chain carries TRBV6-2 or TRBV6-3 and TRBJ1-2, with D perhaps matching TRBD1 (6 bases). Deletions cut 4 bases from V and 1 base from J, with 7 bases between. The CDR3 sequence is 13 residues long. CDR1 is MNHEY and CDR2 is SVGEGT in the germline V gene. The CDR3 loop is CASSWTDNYGYTF. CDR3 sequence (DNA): TGTGCCAGCAGTTGGACAGATAACTATGGCTACACCTTC.

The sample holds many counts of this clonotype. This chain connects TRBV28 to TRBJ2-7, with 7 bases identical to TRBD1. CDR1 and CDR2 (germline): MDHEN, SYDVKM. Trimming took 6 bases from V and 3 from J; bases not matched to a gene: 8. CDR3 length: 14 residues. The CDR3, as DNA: TGTGCCAGCAGCCAGGACAGGTCCGACTACGAGCAGTACTTC. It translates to CASSQDRSDYEQYF.

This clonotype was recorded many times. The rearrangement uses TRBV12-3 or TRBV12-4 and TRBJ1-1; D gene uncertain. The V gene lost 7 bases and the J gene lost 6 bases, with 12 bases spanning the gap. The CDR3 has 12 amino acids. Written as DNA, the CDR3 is TGTGCCAGCACCAAAGCCCGGGCTGAAGCTTTCTTT. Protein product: CASTKARAEAFF.

The CDR3 sequence is CASSVRREVYNEQFF. In nucleotides, the CDR3 is TGTGCCAGCAGCGTACGACGGGAGGTTTACAATGAGCAGTTCTTC. The rearrangement uses TRBV9 and TRBJ2-1; 7 bases fit TRBD2. Per the germline V gene, CDR1 is SGDLS and CDR2 is YYNGEE. J gave up 4 bases and V 1 base, and 5 bases lay outside the gene matches. There are 15 residues in the CDR3.

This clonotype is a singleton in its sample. The chain's CDR3 is CSARAGTGVAKNIQYF. In nucleotides, the CDR3 is TGCAGTGCTAGAGCCGGGACAGGAGTAGCCAAAAACATTCAGTACTTC. The chain is built from TRBV20-1 and TRBJ2-4, with 8 bases fitting TRBD1. The germline CDR1 and CDR2 sequences are DFQATT and SNEGSKA (reference sequence). This CDR3 has 16 amino acids. The V segment lost 1 base and the J segment 0 bases; nucleotides outside the gene matches: 5.

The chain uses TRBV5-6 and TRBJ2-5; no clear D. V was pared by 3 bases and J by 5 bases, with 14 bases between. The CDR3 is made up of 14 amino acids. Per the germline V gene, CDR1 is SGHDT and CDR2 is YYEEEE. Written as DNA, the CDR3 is TGTGCCAGCAGCTCCTCCACGGGTTTGGAGACCCAGTACTTC. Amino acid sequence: CASSSSTGLETQYF.